What follows are 10 T cell receptor beta chains derived from one specimen sequenced in a study of T cells in localized non-small cell lung cancer. Data came from immunoSEQ multiplex PCR; TCRdb stores just in-frame clones and leaves some out. This table holds about 70,000 clones, roughly 90% found once. Sequences were derived from peripheral blood, sampled before any cancer treatment. These receptors originate from a male donor at least 60 years old with stage III squamous cell lung carcinoma.

The rearrangement joins TRBV18 to TRBJ1-5, with D unclear. Trimming shortened V by 4 bases and J by 7 bases, and 14 bases separated the two germline ends. Per the germline V gene, CDR1 is KGHSH and CDR2 is LQKENI. The CDR3 is made up of 14 amino acids. In DNA form, the CDR3 reads TGTGCCAGCTCACAATCCGGGCCCCAGCAGCCCCAGCATTTT. Residues: CASSQSGPQQPQHF.

The gene calls are TRBV5-1 and TRBJ2-5; the D gene is possibly TRBD1 (6 bases). V was trimmed by 3 bases and J by 4 bases, leaving 10 bases between them. CDR1 is SGHRS, CDR2 YFSETQ, per germline. This CDR3 region has 13 residues. This CDR3 reads CASSWDIGETQYF. The CDR3 DNA follows: TGCGCCAGCAGCTGGGACATCGGAGAGACCCAGTACTTC.

The rearrangement uses TRBV2 and TRBJ2-5; possible D gene TRBD2, 5 bases. The CDR3 is 12 amino acids. CDR1 is SNHLY, CDR2 FYNNEI, per germline. V lost 7 bases to trimming and J lost 5 bases, with 11 bases between them. The CDR3 sequence is CASTERAETQYF. The DNA of the CDR3 is TGTGCCAGCACAGAGAGGGCTGAGACCCAGTACTTC.

The genes are TRBV7-2 and TRBJ1-1, with D tentatively TRBD1 (5 bases). Between the trimmed V and J ends, which lost 4 bases and 1 base, there was a span of 7 bases. Germline V gene data show CDR1 as SGHTA and CDR2 as FQGNSA. The CDR3 spans 13 residues. The CDR3 loop is CASSSGPNTEAFF. As DNA, the CDR3 is TGTGCCAGCAGCTCGGGACCGAACACTGAAGCTTTCTTT.

The J gene is TRBJ2-5, the V gene TRBV5-1; 12 bases match TRBD2. With 4 bases clipped from V and 4 bases from J, the junction kept 11 bases outside the gene matches. The CDR3 totals 17 residues. Germline V lookup: CDR1 SGHRS, CDR2 YFSETQ. CDR3 loop: CASSPYALAGGRETQYF. The CDR3 nucleotides are TGCGCCAGCAGCCCCTACGCCCTAGCGGGGGGGCGAGAGACCCAGTACTTC.

The rearrangement links TRBV29-1 to TRBJ1-2; possible D gene TRBD1, 6 bases. V dropped 4 bases and J dropped 9 bases, with 15 bases sitting between them. Germline CDR1 and CDR2: SQVTM and ANQGSEA. The CDR3 spans 12 residues. The CDR3 loop reads CSVGTGSTSYTF. The CDR3 DNA reads as TGCAGCGTTGGTACAGGGAGTACGAGCTACACCTTC.

The sample holds a few counts of this clone. CDR3 amino acids: CASSQIPGTLYQPQHF. CDR3 DNA sequence: TGTGCCAGCTCACAAATCCCCGGGACACTATATCAGCCCCAGCATTTT. The V and J genes are TRBV18 and TRBJ1-5; maybe TRBD1 (6 bases). V lost 4 bases and J lost 5, with 18 bases in between. Per the germline V gene, CDR1 is KGHSH and CDR2 is LQKENI. The CDR3 consists of 16 residues.

The chain couples TRBV7-2 to TRBJ2-3, with a tentative D call TRBD1 (6 bases). CDR1 SGHTA and CDR2 FQGNSA come from the germline V gene. The CDR3 length is 15 residues. V lost 5 bases and J lost 2, with 14 bases in between. CDR3 amino acids: CASSPTGIYTDTQYF. CDR3 DNA sequence: TGTGCCAGCAGCCCTACAGGGATTTACACAGATACGCAGTATTTT.

The gene calls are TRBV7-6 and TRBJ2-3; 15 bases fit TRBD2. CDR3 size: 18 residues. V was clipped by 2 bases and J by 4 bases; unmatched bases: 7. Germline assignment: CDR1 SGHVS and CDR2 FNYEAQ. The CDR3 DNA is TGTGCCAGCAGCTTAATCCCCCGGACTAGCGGGGGGGCAGATACGCAGTATTTT. It specifies CASSLIPRTSGGADTQYF.

V usage is TRBV18 and J usage is TRBJ2-2, with 7 nucleotides matching TRBD2. The CDR3 consists of 16 residues. J gave up 0 bases and V 2 bases, and 3 bases lay outside the gene matches. Germline CDR1 KGHSH, CDR2 LQKENI. CDR3 nucleotide sequence: TGTGCCAGCTCACCAATCGGGGGGACGAACACCGGGGAGCTGTTTTTT. Residues: CASSPIGGTNTGELFF.